The present T cell receptor (beta chain) was sequenced within a study of cytomegalovirus exposure and HLA in healthy donors. PCR used 60 Vbeta primers and 13 Jbeta primers. Assay: immunoSEQ multiplex PCR; the TCRdb copy retains only in-frame clones and omits some. The sample lists 80,000 to 130,000 clones, around 75% occurring once. Despite likely unrecorded immune exposures, the donors were nominally healthy at the time of sampling. V lost 4 bases to trimming and J lost 4 bases, with 13 bases between them. The CDR3 runs to 14 residues. Germline CDR1 reads LGHNA; CDR2 reads YNFKEQ. As for this clone: As yet, its antigen is unknown.

Study findings and constraints: For most subjects, TCR beta sequences were reported to predict HLA-A and HLA-B alleles with accuracy. Some TCR beta chains (over 150 of them) were listed as cytomegalovirus-associated. Sequencing likely generated an artifact that appeared as a cluster of highly shared sequence variants.

The TCR sequence derives from a male donor in good health and CMV-seropositive. The V gene is TRBV4-2, the J gene TRBJ1-1; possible D gene TRBD1, 6 bases. Specimen: PBMCs. CDR3 nucleotide sequence: TGTGCCAGCAGCCGAACACAGGGAGTCACTGAAGCTTTCTTT. Protein sequence: CASSRTQGVTEAFF.